This T cell receptor (beta chain) derives from a study of T-cell reconstitution after alpha-beta-depleted transplantation in children. General study findings and limits: Several hundred expanded graft clones reportedly gave rise to the alpha-beta T cells present about two months after transplant. T-cell numbers and diversity, one year after transplant, stemmed largely from T cells that were newly produced.

Of note for this clonotype: Its matching antigen is unknown.

There are 16 residues in the CDR3. Trimming removed 6 bases from V and 2 bases from J, with 17 bases in between. Germline CDR1 MNHNS, CDR2 SASEGT. TCRbeta library construction was performed incorporating unique molecular identifiers. MiXCR was run by TCRdb on the PCR reads, yielding one entry per CDR3 protein. The sample has about 980,000 distinct CDR3 sequences, about 26% seen once. This rearrangement joins TRBV6-1 to TRBJ2-1, with TRBD1 as a possible D gene (5 bases). The sample consisted of PBMCs, mostly from graft donor cells, taken 360 days after TCRalphabeta/CD19-depleted stem cell transplant. The TCR was taken from a boy in the first two years of life who had a stem cell transplant for SCID, so the T cells may come from the graft donor. CDR3 nucleotides: TGTGCCAGCAGCATCATTCAGGGAATTACCTACAATGAGCAGTTCTTC. As protein: CASSIIQGITYNEQFF.